The clone carrying this T cell receptor (beta chain) showed up just a few times. Unique molecular identifiers were present on the cDNA, which also gained a universal primer site by template switching. TCRdb reprocessed the 5' RACE reads via MiXCR and lists one record per CDR3 protein. The sample has approximately 1.8 million distinct CDR3 sequences, about 30% seen once. This specimen comes from a study of identical twins. Sequencing was performed on cord blood. The TCR comes from a newborn girl in good health.

The CDR3 protein is CSVEDYRNTGELFF. The DNA for the CDR3 is TGCAGCGTTGAAGACTACAGGAACACCGGGGAGCTGTTTTTT. J is TRBJ2-2 and V is TRBV29-1; D is uncertain. The CDR3 sequence is 14 residues long. With 0 bases removed from V and 1 base from J, the gap between germline ends came to 6 bases. Germline V CDR1 and CDR2: SQVTM, ANQGSEA.